Each of the 8 T cell receptor beta chains below was sequenced from the same sample in a study of T cell repertoires in cytomegalovirus infection. TCRdb used MiXCR to reprocess the reads, holding one entry per CDR3 protein. The sample contains around 900,000 distinct CDR3 sequences, 31% of which appear only once. For these TCRs, the target antigens are not known. This specimen consisted of cultured CD8+ T cells from PBMCs, obtained from culture after CMV antigen stimulation. The receptors were sampled from a human donor in good health (CMV status not recorded). Some clones in this sample may be carry-over from other donors' samples.

This chain connects TRBV27 to TRBJ2-2; D perhaps matches TRBD2 (7 bases). CDR3 length equals 15 residues. Germline V CDR1 and CDR2: MNHEY, SMNVEV (reference sequence). V was trimmed by 7 bases and J by 4 bases, leaving 16 bases between them. The CDR3 reads CASTPGGRGTGELFF. CDR3 DNA sequence: TGTGCCAGCACCCCCGGGGGGCGCGGCACCGGGGAGCTGTTTTTT.

Only a few counts were recorded for this clonotype. The rearrangement links TRBV7-6 to TRBJ1-1; D uncertain. With 3 bases removed from V and 3 bases from J, the gap between germline ends came to 23 bases. CDR1 SGHVS and CDR2 FNYEAQ come from the germline V gene. There are 18 residues in the CDR3. The CDR3 sequence is CASSLRPRTQHTYTEAFF. CDR3 DNA: TGTGCCAGCAGCTTGCGGCCCCGGACCCAACACACTTACACTGAAGCTTTCTTT.

The sample holds many counts of this clonotype. V gene TRBV6-1 combines with J gene TRBJ2-7, with D possibly matching TRBD1 (6 bases). This CDR3 is built from 11 residues. Germline CDR1 is MNHNS and CDR2 is SASEGT. The V end lost 10 bases, the J end lost 6 bases, and 13 bases lay between the germline ends. CDR3 sequence reads: CATLQGSEQYV. In DNA form, the CDR3 reads TGTGCCACCTTACAGGGTAGCGAGCAGTACGTC.

This clonotype was seen a single time. A single base separates this from a much larger clone, so it may be a read error. The chain links TRBV7-6 to TRBJ2-7, with TRBD1 matching over 9 bases. The CDR3 is 15 amino acids. The germline gives CDR1 SGHVS, CDR2 FNYEAQ. The CDR3 loop is CTSSLGNRGQDEQYF. The CDR3, as DNA: TGTACCAGCAGCTTAGGAAACAGGGGGCAAGACGAGCAGTACTTC.

V and J are TRBV13 and TRBJ1-1; TRBD1 agrees at 10 bases. The CDR3 is 16 amino acids. After removal of 5 bases from V and 4 bases from J, the junction contained 10 bases not matched to a gene. CDR1 and CDR2 (germline): PRHDT, FYEKMQ (reference sequence). The CDR3 sequence: CASSPQDRGLFTEAFF. In DNA, the CDR3 is TGTGCCAGCAGCCCACAGGACAGGGGGTTGTTCACTGAAGCTTTCTTT.

This chain connects TRBV4-1 to TRBJ1-3, with 8 bases fitting TRBD1. Trimming cost V 11 bases and J 0 bases; bases outside gene matches: 6. The CDR3 runs to 14 residues. CDR1 is MGHRA, CDR2 YSYEKL, per germline. The CDR3 coding sequence is TGCGCCTCCGGGGACAGGTCCTCTGGAAACACCATATATTTT. Its translation: CASGDRSSGNTIYF.

This clonotype was seen at least ten times. V gene TRBV7-9 combines with J gene TRBJ1-4; 8 bases fit TRBD1. CDR1 is SEHNR and CDR2 is FQNEAQ in the germline V gene (reference sequence). The CDR3 loop spans 14 amino acids. V shed 6 bases and J 8 bases; nucleotides not matched to a gene: 8. The CDR3 region is CASRSGTGKEKLFF. The CDR3 DNA reads as TGTGCCAGCAGGTCCGGGACAGGAAAGGAAAAACTGTTTTTT.

The chain couples TRBV3-1 to TRBJ1-2; TRBD1 might be the D (5 bases). Trimming took off 4 bases at V and 6 bases at J, with 15 bases between the two ends. The CDR3 extends over 14 amino acids. Germline values: CDR1 LGHDT, CDR2 YNNKEL (reference sequence). CDR3 sequence reads: CASSLSGWGDGYTF. CDR3 coding DNA: TGTGCCAGCAGCCTCTCTGGCTGGGGGGATGGCTACACCTTC.